A selection of T cell receptor beta chains follows, all from one sample in a study of untreated major depressive disorder. TCRdb's copy holds only in-frame clones and misses some; the assay was immunoSEQ multiplex PCR. The sample includes under 15,000 clones, around nine tenths of them seen just once. The sample was CD4+ T cells from PBMCs. The origin of the receptors is a woman aged 30 to 39 with major depressive disorder. Both conserved end residues are trimmed from each CDR3. Each record gives: V gene, CDR3 length, J gene, clone size, CDR3 protein. Clone size is shown for a subset of rows, as once, few, many or a class of expanded clone.

>TRBV6-5|12|TRBJ2-5|.
ASSYGRAGETQY
>TRBV7-3|12|TRBJ2-3|once
ASSLTGAADTQY
>TRBV19|13|TRBJ2-1|.
ASSMGLAGGSEQF
>TRBV7-8|13|TRBJ1-2|.
ASTFRPGRDYGYT
>TRBV7-6|16|TRBJ2-1|.
ASSRYASAGGPFNEQF
>TRBV27|12|TRBJ2-7|.
ASSRERGSYEQY
>TRBV9|16|TRBJ2-3|once
ASSVGGGSGIGTDTQY
>TRBV7-2|11|TRBJ2-1|.
ASSFRTSDEQF
>TRBV7-7|16|TRBJ2-2|.
ASSLGPIAGPIVGELF
>TRBV9|12|TRBJ1-1|few
ASSSHPTDTEAF
>TRBV28|11|TRBJ2-7|.
ASLGTPSYEQY
>TRBV5-1|13|TRBJ2-7|.
ASSRSSQVGYEQY
>TRBV5-6|13|TRBJ2-3|.
ASSFQPTSVDTQY
>TRBV9|12|TRBJ2-3|once
ASSLDTRTDTQY
>TRBV5-1|14|TRBJ2-5|.
ASSLTSSGGQETQY
>TRBV27|13|TRBJ2-7|.
ASSFGGRTSYEQY
>TRBV11-3|13|TRBJ1-1|.
ASSPGQGAGTEAF
>TRBV5-6|12|TRBJ2-7|.
ASSGRGDRAEQY
>TRBV5-5|13|TRBJ2-5|.
ASSLLADRGETQY
>TRBV5-6|12|TRBJ1-1|once
ASSLGQRRTEAF
>TRBV29-1|12|TRBJ2-7|.
SFIRGALFHEQY
>TRBV5-4|12|TRBJ1-2|.
ASSLAGRVYGYT
>TRBV2|11|TRBJ1-2|.
ASSPANNYGYT
>TRBV7-9|16|TRBJ2-1|.
ASGSGTGGLVGYNEQF
>TRBV11-3|14|TRBJ2-1|.
ASNRGLASSYNEQF
>TRBV5-1|15|TRBJ1-1|.
ASSARQGPDMNTEAF
>TRBV12-5|13|TRBJ1-3|.
ASGLSSGAGNTIY
>TRBV12-5|12|TRBJ2-7|.
ASGLNVLSYEQY
>TRBV5-8|12|TRBJ1-3|once
ASSLDLSGNTIY
>TRBV30|12|TRBJ1-2|.
AWTGALKDYGYT
>TRBV6-5|12|TRBJ2-5|.
ASSWDEVAETQY
>TRBV7-2|12|TRBJ1-4|.
ASSPVVGDEKLF
>TRBV6-1|11|TRBJ1-5|.
ASYRGVGQPQH
>TRBV6-5|14|TRBJ1-2|.
ASSYLVDSPIGGYT
>TRBV11-3|14|TRBJ2-3|.
ASSLEGTASTDTQY
>TRBV19|13|TRBJ2-2|.
AIQAGLDRTGELF
>TRBV21-1|9|TRBJ1-4|.
ASRDGVKLF
>TRBV2|13|TRBJ1-2|.
ASSVDSDSFYGYT
>TRBV19|12|TRBJ2-7|.
ASSTGRGDYEQY
>TRBV4-1|14|TRBJ1-2|.
ASSSVDMIANYGYT
>TRBV6-5|13|TRBJ2-2|.
ASRTGGNRVRELF
>TRBV11-3|13|TRBJ2-1|.
ASSLTSLGDNEQF
>TRBV5-1|12|TRBJ1-2|.
ASSLDGVGGGYT
>TRBV7-9|15|TRBJ1-1|.
ASSPTPGQLMNTEAF
>TRBV7-2|12|TRBJ1-2|.
ASSLGGTGVGYT
>TRBV29-1|12|TRBJ2-3|few
SVSQGGGADTQY
>TRBV5-1|13|TRBJ2-1|.
ASSGDGRGYNEQF
>TRBV27|13|TRBJ2-3|.
ASSLTGLRTDTQY
>TRBV29-1|10|TRBJ1-3|.
SIADSGNTIY
>TRBV11-3|11|TRBJ2-1|once
ASKVLPGNEQF
>TRBV15|12|TRBJ1-1|.
ATSRDTRNTEAF
>TRBV5-4|15|TRBJ2-1|.
ASSPIIPSGQVYEQF
>TRBV27|12|TRBJ1-1|.
ASSLSTGYTEAF
>TRBV9|12|TRBJ1-2|.
ASSVAQGDYGYT
>TRBV6-1|10|TRBJ1-1|.
ASRGGNTEAF
>TRBV27|11|TRBJ2-7|.
ASSLARGYEQY
>TRBV9|13|TRBJ2-3|.
ASSPWPLRDDTQY
>TRBV9|13|TRBJ2-7|.
ASSVAGQGALEQY